Below are 27 T cell receptor beta chains sequenced from a single sample in a study of control samples from healthy donors and cancer patients. Only in-frame clones appear in the TCRdb table, and some are missing; sequencing was by immunoSEQ multiplex PCR. Of 120,000 to 150,000 clones in the sample, around nine tenths were seen once. The sequencing input was blood. All receptors come from a man between 25 and 39 years old in good health.

This clone was seen just once. This rearrangement joins TRBV30 to TRBJ2-2, with 13 positions matching TRBD2. This CDR3 spans 17 amino acids. Trimming at V came to 4 bases and at J to 5 bases, leaving 10 bases not matched to a gene. Germline assignment: CDR1 GTSNPN and CDR2 SVGIG (reference sequence). The CDR3 sequence: CAWKKRTSGSGTGELFF. The CDR3, as DNA: TGTGCCTGGAAAAAAAGGACTAGCGGGAGTGGGACCGGGGAGCTGTTTTTT.

The sample holds a few counts of this clone. This rearrangement joins TRBV6-5 to TRBJ1-6; D might be TRBD1 (6 bases). The CDR3 is 13 residues long. V lost 9 bases, J lost 4 bases, and 10 bases lay in between. Germline V gene data show CDR1 as MNHEY and CDR2 as SVGAGI. As DNA, the CDR3 is TGTGCCAGTCGTCAGGGGTATAATTCACCCCTCCACTTT. It codes for CASRQGYNSPLHF.

This chain links TRBV6-5 with TRBJ1-6; 7 bases are shared with TRBD1. V shed 4 bases and J 6 bases; nucleotides not matched to a gene: 6. The CDR3 length is 15 residues. Germline CDR1 reads MNHEY; CDR2 reads SVGAGI. The chain's CDR3 is CASSLNRGGNSPLHF. In DNA form, the CDR3 reads TGTGCCAGCAGTTTGAACAGGGGCGGTAATTCACCCCTCCACTTT.

The J gene is TRBJ2-1, the V gene TRBV7-8, with a possible D match to TRBD2 (6 bases). CDR3 length: 12 amino acids. Trimming removed 5 bases from V and 9 bases from J, with 11 bases in between. CDR1 SGHVS and CDR2 FQNEAQ come from the germline V gene. CDR3 sequence: CASSHSGGEQFF. In DNA form, the CDR3 reads TGTGCCAGCAGCCACTCCGGGGGTGAGCAGTTCTTC.

This clone was seen once. The rearrangement joins TRBV9 to TRBJ2-2, with 11 nucleotides matching TRBD2. Germline values: CDR1 SGDLS, CDR2 YYNGEE. The CDR3 loop spans 17 amino acids. Trimming removed 3 bases from V and 0 bases from J; junction bases left unmatched: 4. The CDR3 loop reads CASSDETSGTNTGELFF. The CDR3, as DNA: TGTGCCAGCAGCGATGAGACTAGCGGGACGAACACCGGGGAGCTGTTTTTT.

The CDR3 DNA follows: TGTGCCAGCAGAGGAATTCAGGGGAAAACCTACGAGCAGTACTTC. It yields the protein CASRGIQGKTYEQYF. V and J are TRBV2 and TRBJ2-7; a weak D match, TRBD1 (6 bases). Trimming removed 6 bases at V and 2 bases at J, with 17 bases between. Germline V gene sequence: CDR1 SNHLY, CDR2 FYNNEI. This CDR3 comprises 15 residues.

This clone was seen a single time. The genes are TRBV28 and TRBJ2-6, with D unresolved. V gave up 7 bases and J gave up 6 bases, with 10 bases separating them. The CDR3 is 13 amino acids. Germline values: CDR1 MDHEN, CDR2 SYDVKM. CDR3 DNA: TGTGCCAGCATGACCTCCGAGGCCAACGTCCTGACTTTC. Encoded protein: CASMTSEANVLTF.

V and J are TRBV27 and TRBJ2-1; D remains ambiguous. Trimming took 3 bases from V and 5 from J, leaving 5 bases between them. The CDR3 has 12 residues. Germline loops: CDR1 MNHEY, CDR2 SMNVEV (reference sequence). The CDR3 protein is CASSFFNNEQFF. CDR3 DNA sequence: TGTGCCAGCAGTTTTTTCAACAATGAGCAGTTCTTC.

The chain employs TRBV9 and TRBJ2-1; D remains unclear. The V end lost 0 bases, the J end lost 4 bases, and 11 bases lay between the germline ends. Germline V gene lookup returns CDR1 SGDLS and CDR2 YYNGEE. The CDR3 loop spans 15 amino acids. DNA for the CDR3: TGTGCCAGCAGCGTAGGTTCCCAGGTATACAATGAGCAGTTCTTC. This gives the protein CASSVGSQVYNEQFF. Full variable domain (rest looked up from reference TRBV9 and TRBJ2-1): DSGVTQTPKHLITATGQRVTLRCSPRSGDLSVYWYQQSLDQGLQFLIQYYNGEERAKGNILERFSAQQFPDLHSELNLSSLELGDSALYFCASSVGSQVYNEQFFGPGTRLTVL.

This chain joins TRBV11-2 and TRBJ2-2; perhaps TRBD1 as D (6 bases). CDR1 is SGHAT, CDR2 FQNNGV, per germline. The CDR3 is 14 amino acids. Deletions cut 5 bases from V and 3 bases from J, with 10 bases between. CDR3 bases: TGTGCCAGCAGCATGCGGACAGACACCGGGGAGCTGTTTTTT. This sequence encodes CASSMRTDTGELFF.

The chain couples TRBV28 to TRBJ1-2; D perhaps matches TRBD1 (5 bases). Germline lookup yields CDR1 MDHEN and CDR2 SYDVKM. Trimming took off 7 bases at V and 4 bases at J, with 16 bases between the two ends. The CDR3 consists of 14 residues. CDR3 in amino acids: CASTLGQGVYGYTF. The CDR3 DNA reads as TGTGCCAGCACCCTCGGGCAGGGCGTCTATGGCTACACCTTC.

The rearrangement links TRBV7-9 to TRBJ1-4; no firm D call. Looked up from germline, CDR1 is SEHNR and CDR2 is FQNEAQ (reference sequence). The CDR3 has 15 amino acids. V shed 5 bases and J shed 4 bases, with 14 bases lying between them. Here the CDR3 reads CASSHDGGVNEKLFF. CDR3 bases: TGTGCCAGCAGCCATGACGGAGGTGTTAATGAAAAACTGTTTTTT.

J is TRBJ2-6 and V is TRBV27; no reliable D call. The germline V gene has CDR1 MNHEY and CDR2 SMNVEV (reference sequence). This CDR3 has 15 residues. The V gene lost 5 bases and the J gene lost 4 bases, with 12 bases spanning the gap. This CDR3 reads CASSLLGDGANVLTF. The CDR3, as DNA: TGTGCCAGCAGTCTTCTCGGTGACGGGGCCAACGTCCTGACTTTC.

This chain links TRBV11-2 with TRBJ2-3, with D maybe TRBD2 (6 bases). CDR1 and CDR2 from the germline V gene are SGHAT and FQNNGV. This CDR3 contains 15 residues. Trimming took off 5 bases at V and 4 bases at J, with 16 bases between the two ends. The CDR3 nucleotides read TGTGCCAGCAGCAACACCGGGAGCAGCGCAGATACGCAGTATTTT. Translated, it gives CASSNTGSSADTQYF.

This chain links TRBV6-6 with TRBJ1-5; no clear D gene. This CDR3 has 13 amino acids. V was clipped by 5 bases and J by 9 bases, with 14 bases between them. Per the germline V gene, CDR1 is MNHNY and CDR2 is SVGAGI (reference sequence). The DNA for the CDR3 is TGTGCCAGCAGTACTACGGGCCGCTTGCCCCAGCATTTT. Translating it yields CASSTTGRLPQHF.

V gene TRBV28 combines with J gene TRBJ1-4, with D tentatively TRBD1 (6 bases). This CDR3 is 15 amino acids long. Between the trimmed V and J ends, which lost 5 bases and 1 base, there was a span of 11 bases. Germline V gene data show CDR1 as MDHEN and CDR2 as SYDVKM. The CDR3 DNA is TGTGCCAGCAGTCCGTGGGGGCGAACTAATGAAAAACTGTTTTTT. It specifies CASSPWGRTNEKLFF.

This clone was observed a single time. This chain uses TRBV3-1 (or the pseudogene TRBV3-2) with TRBJ1-3; TRBD1 might be the D (5 bases). Germline V CDR1 and CDR2: LGHDT, YNNKEL (reference sequence). V was shortened by 1 base and J by 4 bases, with 14 bases between the two germline ends. The CDR3 covers 16 residues. CDR3 nucleotides: TGTGCCAGCAGCCAAGTGATCCGCAGGGTCGGAAACACCATATATTTT. Its translation is CASSQVIRRVGNTIYF.

V and J are TRBV14 and TRBJ1-1; D not certain. Between the trimmed V and J ends, which lost 1 base and 1 base, there was a span of 7 bases. The CDR3 sequence is 14 residues long. The V gene's germline CDR1 is SGHDN and CDR2 FVKESK. The CDR3: CASSQVRKNTEAFF. In DNA, the CDR3 is TGTGCCAGCAGCCAAGTTAGAAAGAACACTGAAGCTTTCTTT.

V gene TRBV29-1 combines with J gene TRBJ2-1; weak D call: TRBD2 (6 bases). The CDR3 extends over 12 amino acids. Germline loops: CDR1 SQVTM, CDR2 ANQGSEA. Deletions cut 6 bases from V and 15 bases from J, with 21 bases between. DNA of the CDR3: TGCAGCGTGGGTCGGACCGGAGGGAGGTTGTTCTTC. The encoded protein is CSVGRTGGRLFF.

This chain joins TRBV28 and TRBJ2-1; D is possibly TRBD1 (6 bases). The CDR3 is made up of 17 amino acids. Germline loops: CDR1 MDHEN, CDR2 SYDVKM. The V gene lost 2 bases and the J gene lost 0 bases, with 14 bases spanning the gap. The CDR3 coding sequence is TGTGCCAGCAGTTTACATAAACAGGGCTCCTCCTACAATGAGCAGTTCTTC. Protein product: CASSLHKQGSSYNEQFF.

This clone has only a few counts. This chain connects TRBV7-8 to TRBJ2-5, with D perhaps TRBD1 or TRBD2 (6 bases each). Germline CDR1 is SGHVS and CDR2 is FQNEAQ. Trimming stripped 7 bases from V and 4 bases from J, with 10 bases between. This CDR3 is 12 amino acids long. Here the CDR3 reads CASKKGGETQYF. The CDR3 DNA reads TGTGCCAGCAAAAAGGGGGGAGAGACCCAGTACTTC.

V gene TRBV19 combines with J gene TRBJ1-1, with no clear D. Trimming took off 4 bases at V and 0 bases at J, with 27 bases between the two ends. Germline V gene sequence: CDR1 LNHDA, CDR2 SQIVND (reference sequence). This CDR3 has 20 residues. CDR3 region: CASSNTPLDWGSLMNTEAFF. The DNA of the CDR3 is TGTGCCAGTAGTAACACACCGCTCGACTGGGGATCACTCATGAACACTGAAGCTTTCTTT.

The J gene is TRBJ1-5, the V gene TRBV7-2, with 9 bases that match TRBD1. This CDR3 contains 14 residues. V trimming: 3 bases; J trimming: 6 bases; junction bases outside the gene matches: 3. From germline, CDR1 is SGHTA and CDR2 FQGNSA. Here the CDR3 reads CASSLLDRGQPQHF. The CDR3 DNA follows: TGTGCCAGCAGCTTGTTGGACAGGGGTCAGCCCCAGCATTTT. Full variable domain (outside the CDR3, taken from reference TRBV7-2 and TRBJ1-5): GAGVSQSPSNKVTEKGKDVELRCDPISGHTALYWYRQSLGQGLEFLIYFQGNSAPDKSGLPSDRFSAERTGGSVSTLTIQRTQQEDSAVYLCASSLLDRGQPQHFGDGTRLSIL.

For the CDR3, the DNA is TGTGCCTGGAGTCCTAGGATGAACACTGAAGCTTTCTTT. This translates into CAWSPRMNTEAFF. The chain employs TRBV30 and TRBJ1-1; D gene uncertain. The CDR3 runs 13 residues. Trimming pared 2 bases from V and 0 bases from J, leaving 7 bases between. Germline V lookup: CDR1 GTSNPN, CDR2 SVGIG (reference sequence).

This clone occurred once. The DNA of the CDR3 is TGTGCCAGCAGTTTTGCGGGGGGCGATGAAAAACTGTTTTTT. Translation: CASSFAGGDEKLFF. This chain links TRBV28 with TRBJ1-4; TRBD1 might be the D (6 bases). V was trimmed by 3 bases and J by 6 bases, leaving 11 bases between them. Germline loops: CDR1 MDHEN, CDR2 SYDVKM. The CDR3 has 14 amino acids.

The rearrangement links TRBV12-3 or TRBV12-4 to TRBJ2-3, with D hard to call. The V end lost 6 bases, the J end lost 6 bases, and 7 bases lay between the germline ends. The CDR3 runs to 11 residues. CDR3 DNA: TGTGCCAGCAGCATTAGTGATACGCAGTATTTT. Amino acid sequence: CASSISDTQYF.

This chain links TRBV28 with TRBJ1-3; 7 nucleotides line up with TRBD1. Germline lookup yields CDR1 MDHEN and CDR2 SYDVKM. After removal of 10 bases from V and 7 bases from J, the junction contained 10 bases not matched to a gene. The CDR3 runs to 13 residues. CDR3 loop: CATQDRLKNTIYF. CDR3 in DNA: TGTGCCACCCAGGACAGGTTGAAGAACACCATATATTTT.